These T cell receptor beta chains were read from a single sample in a study of tumor and adjacent non-tumor tissue in lung cancer. TCRdb independently ran MiXCR on the multiplex PCR reads; one entry per CDR3 protein. This sample yields 78,000 or so distinct CDR3 sequences, of which around 85% are seen a single time; roughly 15% belongs to the top ten. Material: lung tumor tissue. All receptors derive from a woman in her forties or fifties with non-small cell lung cancer. The CDR3 runs from the conserved cysteine through the conserved F or W. Fields, in order: J gene, V gene, clone size, D gene, CDR3 DNA, CDR3 protein. The D gene is left open where the match is weak. For some rows the clone size is stated as once, few or many, or as a class when expanded; others skip it.

j_call: TRBJ2-1; v_call: TRBV6-1; clone_size: few; d_call: NA; cdr3_nt: TGTGCCAGCAGCGAAATGGGACATTACGATGAGCAGTTCTTC; cdr3_aa: CASSEMGHYDEQFF
j_call: TRBJ1-1; v_call: TRBV24-1; clone_size: many; d_call: TRBD1; cdr3_nt: TGTGCCACCAGTGACCAGGGACAGTTGGGGAACACTGAAGCTTTCTTT; cdr3_aa: CATSDQGQLGNTEAFF
j_call: TRBJ2-7; v_call: TRBV20-1; clone_size: NA; d_call: NA; cdr3_nt: TGCAGTGCTTCAGGGTGGGCAACGGGAAGGTTTTCCTACGAGCAATACTTC; cdr3_aa: CSASGWATGRFSYEQYF
j_call: TRBJ2-7; v_call: TRBV20-1; clone_size: NA; d_call: TRBD2; cdr3_nt: TGCAATGCTACCCCGGGGAGCGGGAGTGTGTACGAGCAGTACTTC; cdr3_aa: CNATPGSGSVYEQYF
j_call: TRBJ2-7; v_call: TRBV20-1; clone_size: NA; d_call: TRBD2; cdr3_nt: TGCAGTGCTAGTGGGCGGGAGTACATAGAGCTGTACTTC; cdr3_aa: CSASGREYIELYF
j_call: TRBJ2-7; v_call: TRBV6-1; clone_size: NA; d_call: NA; cdr3_nt: TGTGCCGGCAGCTGGGTCTCGAACTACGAGCAGTACTTC; cdr3_aa: CAGSWVSNYEQYF
j_call: TRBJ2-7; v_call: TRBV20-1; clone_size: few; d_call: NA; cdr3_nt: TGCAGTGCTAGATCAATCGAGGGACTCCCCTATGAGCAGTACTTC; cdr3_aa: CSARSIEGLPYEQYF
j_call: TRBJ2-2; v_call: TRBV6-5; clone_size: NA; d_call: NA; cdr3_nt: TGTGTCAACAGCTACCTCCGAACAGGGTTCGCCGGGGAGCTGTTTTTT; cdr3_aa: CVNSYLRTGFAGELFF
j_call: TRBJ2-2; v_call: TRBV3-1; clone_size: NA; d_call: TRBD2; cdr3_nt: TGTGCCAGGAGCCAAGTTCGGATAGCGGGAGCGCCCGGGGAGCTGTTTTTT; cdr3_aa: CARSQVRIAGAPGELFF
j_call: TRBJ1-1; v_call: TRBV4-1; clone_size: large; d_call: NA; cdr3_nt: TGCGCCAGCAGCCAAGATCGTTACAGGGCGAACACTGAAGCTTTCTTT; cdr3_aa: CASSQDRYRANTEAFF
j_call: TRBJ1-6; v_call: TRBV6-5; clone_size: few; d_call: NA; cdr3_nt: TGTGCCAGCAGTTACCCTGGGCCACAGACGCTGTACCTCCACTTT; cdr3_aa: CASSYPGPQTLYLHF
j_call: TRBJ1-2; v_call: TRBV6-5; clone_size: NA; d_call: NA; cdr3_nt: TGTGCCAGCAGAAACCCGATTGGATTAGGCCACACCTTC; cdr3_aa: CASRNPIGLGHTF
j_call: TRBJ2-7; v_call: TRBV20-1; clone_size: NA; d_call: NA; cdr3_nt: TGCAGTGCTAGAGCCCTGGAGGCGACGAATTACGAGCAATACTTC; cdr3_aa: CSARALEATNYEQYF
j_call: TRBJ2-1; v_call: TRBV12-3/TRBV12-4; clone_size: NA; d_call: TRBD2; cdr3_nt: TGTGCCAACAGTTTACGACTAGCGGATTACAGTGAGCAGTTCTTC; cdr3_aa: CANSLRLADYSEQFF
j_call: TRBJ1-5; v_call: TRBV6-2/TRBV6-3; clone_size: NA; d_call: NA; cdr3_nt: TGTGCCAGCAGTTTAGGACCCCAACTACATCAGCCCCAGCATTTT; cdr3_aa: CASSLGPQLHQPQHF
j_call: TRBJ2-1; v_call: TRBV4-1; clone_size: NA; d_call: NA; cdr3_nt: TGCGCCAGCAGCCAAGGGTCGGGGATCCATGAGCAGTTCTTT; cdr3_aa: CASSQGSGIHEQFF
j_call: TRBJ2-1; v_call: TRBV14; clone_size: many; d_call: TRBD2; cdr3_nt: TGTGCCAGCAGCCTAGCGGGACGGAACAATGAGCAGTTCTTC; cdr3_aa: CASSLAGRNNEQFF
j_call: TRBJ1-5; v_call: TRBV20-1; clone_size: NA; d_call: TRBD1; cdr3_nt: TGCAATGCCAATCCTCAACAGGGGGCAGAACAACCCCAGCATTTT; cdr3_aa: CNANPQQGAEQPQHF
j_call: TRBJ1-6; v_call: TRBV28; clone_size: NA; d_call: TRBD1; cdr3_nt: TGTACCAGCAGTCTGGGACAGGTTCGGCATTCACCCTTCCACTTT; cdr3_aa: CTSSLGQVRHSPFHF
j_call: TRBJ2-7; v_call: TRBV20-1; clone_size: NA; d_call: TRBD1; cdr3_nt: TGCAGCGTTAGTAGGAGGACAGGGCTTTACGAGCAGTACTTC; cdr3_aa: CSVSRRTGLYEQYF
j_call: TRBJ2-7; v_call: TRBV28; clone_size: NA; d_call: NA; cdr3_nt: TGTGCCAGCAGTTTAAAGTGGTTCAGCGGGTGGAACGAGCAATACTTC; cdr3_aa: CASSLKWFSGWNEQYF
j_call: TRBJ2-1; v_call: TRBV29-1; clone_size: NA; d_call: TRBD2; cdr3_nt: TGCAGTGTTGCAATTGGCGGGAGGGCCAAGAATGAGCAGTTCTTC; cdr3_aa: CSVAIGGRAKNEQFF
j_call: TRBJ2-5; v_call: TRBV10-3; clone_size: few; d_call: TRBD2; cdr3_nt: TGTGCCATCAGTGGCGGACTAGCGGTAGAAGAGACCCAGTACTTC; cdr3_aa: CAISGGLAVEETQYF
j_call: TRBJ2-1; v_call: TRBV20-1; clone_size: once; d_call: NA; cdr3_nt: TGCAGTTCCGGAAGAGGGGTATACGAGCAGTCCTTC; cdr3_aa: CSSGRGVYEQSF
j_call: TRBJ2-3; v_call: TRBV5-1; clone_size: few; d_call: NA; cdr3_nt: TGCGCCAGCAGCCCGGACAGTACTAGCACAAATACGCAGTATTTT; cdr3_aa: CASSPDSTSTNTQYF
j_call: TRBJ2-7; v_call: TRBV4-1; clone_size: NA; d_call: NA; cdr3_nt: TGTGCCAGCAGCCAAGGGGCCACTAGCTACGAGGACTACTTC; cdr3_aa: CASSQGATSYEDYF
j_call: TRBJ2-1; v_call: TRBV6-6; clone_size: NA; d_call: TRBD2; cdr3_nt: TGTGCTATCGCCGGGACTAGCGATGTTTCTGTCCATGAGCAGTTCTTC; cdr3_aa: CAIAGTSDVSVHEQFF
j_call: TRBJ2-1; v_call: TRBV6-1; clone_size: NA; d_call: TRBD1; cdr3_nt: TGTGCCAGTAGCACTCCAGGGGGCGGAGAGATCAATGCGCAGTCCTTC; cdr3_aa: CASSTPGGGEINAQSF
j_call: TRBJ1-2; v_call: TRBV6-1; clone_size: NA; d_call: NA; cdr3_nt: TGTGCCAGCCGAGGGGGTAAGGCTGACTATGGCTACACCTTC; cdr3_aa: CASRGGKADYGYTF
j_call: TRBJ2-7; v_call: TRBV29-1; clone_size: NA; d_call: NA; cdr3_nt: TGCAGCGCGCGGCGGGATACATCCTACGAGCAGTACTTC; cdr3_aa: CSARRDTSYEQYF
j_call: TRBJ2-1; v_call: TRBV20-1; clone_size: NA; d_call: NA; cdr3_nt: TGCAGTATTAGAGCCCCCACAGCGTATAGCTCCTACAATGAGCAGTTCTTC; cdr3_aa: CSIRAPTAYSSYNEQFF
j_call: TRBJ2-3; v_call: TRBV20-1; clone_size: NA; d_call: NA; cdr3_nt: TGCAGTGCGAGGGGCGGTTTGAGCAATCAGCCCCAGTATTTT; cdr3_aa: CSARGGLSNQPQYF
j_call: TRBJ1-4; v_call: TRBV4-2; clone_size: NA; d_call: NA; cdr3_nt: TGTGTCAGCAGCCACGTCCAGAGGGCCGGGGAAAAACTGTTTTTT; cdr3_aa: CVSSHVQRAGEKLFF
j_call: TRBJ2-4; v_call: TRBV29-1; clone_size: NA; d_call: NA; cdr3_nt: TGCAGCGTGCTGCTGGGGTTGGGGTTTGTTGACATTCACTACTTC; cdr3_aa: CSVLLGLGFVDIHYF
j_call: TRBJ2-1; v_call: TRBV11-1; clone_size: NA; d_call: NA; cdr3_nt: TGTACCAGCATCTTACCTACGCTGGATGAGCAGTTCTTC; cdr3_aa: CTSILPTLDEQFF
j_call: TRBJ1-2; v_call: TRBV29-1; clone_size: NA; d_call: NA; cdr3_nt: TGCAGCATTGAAGATGTTCGTCGCTATGGCTACACCTTC; cdr3_aa: CSIEDVRRYGYTF
j_call: TRBJ2-1; v_call: TRBV11-2; clone_size: once; d_call: TRBD2; cdr3_nt: TGTGCCAGCACCCCAGAGGGCGGGGGGAGCCCCTACAGTGAGCAGTTCTTC; cdr3_aa: CASTPEGGGSPYSEQFF
j_call: TRBJ2-7; v_call: TRBV20-1; clone_size: NA; d_call: NA; cdr3_nt: TGCAGTGCCACCATAGCGAGAAGCTCCTACGAGCATTACTTC; cdr3_aa: CSATIARSSYEHYF
j_call: TRBJ2-5; v_call: TRBV18; clone_size: NA; d_call: TRBD1; cdr3_nt: TGTGACAGCTCACCAGGGACAGAACAAGAGACCCAGTACTTC; cdr3_aa: CDSSPGTEQETQYF
j_call: TRBJ1-4; v_call: TRBV28; clone_size: NA; d_call: NA; cdr3_nt: TGTGCCAGCAGGATGGAGAATGAGAAACTGTTATTT; cdr3_aa: CASRMENEKLLF
j_call: TRBJ2-2; v_call: TRBV5-1; clone_size: NA; d_call: NA; cdr3_nt: TGCGCCAGTAGCTTGGTTTATGGTGACCCCACGGGGGAGCTGTTTTTT; cdr3_aa: CASSLVYGDPTGELFF
j_call: TRBJ1-6; v_call: TRBV6-1; clone_size: NA; d_call: NA; cdr3_nt: TGTGCCAGCAATTTGGGCTCACCCCACCATTTT; cdr3_aa: CASNLGSPHHF
j_call: TRBJ2-7; v_call: TRBV20-1; clone_size: NA; d_call: NA; cdr3_nt: TGCAGTGCTAGAGTTCCGGGTCGCGGGAATCCCTACGAACAGTACTTC; cdr3_aa: CSARVPGRGNPYEQYF
j_call: TRBJ1-3; v_call: TRBV6-5; clone_size: NA; d_call: NA; cdr3_nt: TGTGCCAATTCGTCTGGAGACACCATATATTTT; cdr3_aa: CANSSGDTIYF
j_call: TRBJ2-1; v_call: TRBV12-3/TRBV12-4; clone_size: NA; d_call: NA; cdr3_nt: TGTGTCAGCAGCAGGACGGACGGGTCGGGTGAGCAGTTCTTC; cdr3_aa: CVSSRTDGSGEQFF
j_call: TRBJ2-1; v_call: TRBV6-2/TRBV6-3; clone_size: few; d_call: TRBD2; cdr3_nt: TGTGCCAGCGGGACTAGCGGGACTAACAATGGGCAGTTCTTC; cdr3_aa: CASGTSGTNNGQFF